These 31 T cell receptor beta chains were sequenced from one sample in a study of T cell responses to AZD1222 COVID-19 vaccine. TCRdb's copy holds only in-frame clones and misses some; the assay was immunoSEQ multiplex PCR. The sample holds 95,000 to 150,000 clones, around 90% seen once. The sample was peripheral blood, taken on day 0 of AZD1222 vaccination. The source of these receptors is an adult in good health.

This clone was picked up a small number of times. The chain carries TRBV9 and TRBJ2-1, with D possibly being TRBD2 (5 bases). The CDR3 covers 17 residues. Germline V gene data show CDR1 as SGDLS and CDR2 as YYNGEE. V was cut by 3 bases and J by 4 bases, with 20 bases left in between. The CDR3 protein is CASSAPQRQVGYNEQFF. The CDR3 bases are TGTGCCAGCAGCGCCCCCCAGCGGCAGGTGGGTTACAATGAGCAGTTCTTC. Using reference TRBV9 and TRBJ2-1 for the parts outside the CDR3, the full variable domain is DSGVTQTPKHLITATGQRVTLRCSPRSGDLSVYWYQQSLDQGLQFLIQYYNGEERAKGNILERFSAQQFPDLHSELNLSSLELGDSALYFCASSAPQRQVGYNEQFFGPGTRLTVL.

This rearrangement joins TRBV5-1 to TRBJ1-3, with D perhaps matching TRBD1 (6 bases). Trimming stripped 4 bases from V and 2 bases from J, with 10 bases between. This CDR3 has 14 amino acids. The germline gives CDR1 SGHRS, CDR2 YFSETQ. Here the CDR3 DNA reads TGCGCCAGCAGCGAGGGGGGTACTGGAAACACCATATATTTT. Protein: CASSEGGTGNTIYF.

The chain employs TRBV11-2 and TRBJ2-7, with a possible D match to TRBD1 (6 bases). This CDR3 comprises 16 residues. Germline V gene data show CDR1 as SGHAT and CDR2 as FQNNGV. Trimming shortened V by 1 base and J by 3 bases, and 16 bases separated the two germline ends. The CDR3 DNA follows: TGTGCCAGCAGCTTAGCCCCCGGGACACAGAGCTACGAGCAGTACTTC. Translating it yields CASSLAPGTQSYEQYF.

The rearrangement uses TRBV5-1 and TRBJ2-1; perhaps D is TRBD1 or TRBD2 (5 bases each). Germline assignment: CDR1 SGHRS and CDR2 YFSETQ. V was shortened by 2 bases and J by 9 bases, with 18 bases between the two germline ends. The CDR3 runs to 15 residues. The CDR3 protein is CASSFVGRDGTEQFF. The CDR3 DNA reads as TGCGCCAGCAGCTTCGTCGGCAGGGACGGCACTGAGCAGTTCTTC.

The J gene is TRBJ1-6, the V gene TRBV5-5, with TRBD1 matching over 9 bases. This CDR3 spans 16 amino acids. V lost 2 bases, J lost 9 bases, and 9 bases stayed unmatched. Germline V gene lookup returns CDR1 SGHKS and CDR2 YYEKEE (reference sequence). CDR3 DNA: TGTGCCAGCAGCTTATGGTACGGGACAGGGATTTCACCCCTCCACTTT. Its translation: CASSLWYGTGISPLHF.

The chain links TRBV5-4 to TRBJ2-3, with a weak D call TRBD2 (5 bases). Germline assignment: CDR1 SGHNT and CDR2 YYREEE (reference sequence). There are 14 residues in the CDR3. Trimming took off 1 base at V and 6 bases at J, with 12 bases between the two ends. CDR3 region: CASSLRDDWDTQYF. CDR3 sequence (DNA): TGTGCCAGCAGCTTGCGGGATGATTGGGATACGCAGTATTTT. The entire variable domain, with the rest obtained from reference TRBV5-4 and TRBJ2-3, is as follows: ETGVTQSPTHLIKTRGQQVTLRCSSQSGHNTVSWYQQALGQGPQFIFQYYREEENGRGNFPPRFSGLQFPNYSSELNVNALELDDSALYLCASSLRDDWDTQYFGPGTRLTVL.

This clone was counted a single time. The chain couples TRBV27 to TRBJ1-2; 8 positions agree with TRBD1. The CDR3 totals 16 residues. The V segment lost 8 bases and the J segment 2 bases; nucleotides outside the gene matches: 13. CDR1 MNHEY and CDR2 SMNVEV come from the germline V gene (reference sequence). CDR3 region: CASALDRAVLNYGYTF. The CDR3 bases are TGTGCCAGCGCTTTGGACAGGGCGGTTTTGAACTATGGCTACACCTTC.

The CDR3 region has the DNA TGTGCCAGCGTGAGTGGGGCCCAGAGAGGCTACACCTTC. This encodes CASVSGAQRGYTF. The rearrangement joins TRBV28 to TRBJ1-2, with TRBD1 as a possible D gene (5 bases). V was clipped by 8 bases and J by 8 bases, with 18 bases between them. Germline V gives CDR1 MDHEN, CDR2 SYDVKM. CDR3 length equals 13 residues.

The chain couples TRBV29-1 to TRBJ2-5; D remains unclear. This CDR3 comprises 12 residues. The V gene's germline CDR1 is SQVTM and CDR2 ANQGSEA. V lost 4 bases and J lost 0, with 6 bases in between. The CDR3 here is CSVGRHQETQYF. CDR3 nucleotides: TGCAGCGTTGGGCGGCACCAAGAGACCCAGTACTTC.

As to this clone: The germline gene is not matched at one end of the junction; a read error may be the cause. The chain recombines TRBV28 with TRBJ2-7, with 7 bases matching TRBD1. The CDR3 is 13 amino acids. CDR1 and CDR2 from the germline V gene are MDHEN and SYDVKM. CDR3 sequence (DNA): TGTGCCAGCAGGCCAGGAGGTTCCCCGTCAGGGGGCTTC. It encodes CASRPGGSPSGGF.

The sample holds one count of this clone. V usage is TRBV24-1 and J usage is TRBJ1-1; D perhaps matches TRBD1 (5 bases). V dropped 3 bases and J dropped 2 bases, with 12 bases sitting between them. The CDR3 loop spans 15 amino acids. Germline CDR1 and CDR2: KGHDR and SFDVKD. In DNA, the CDR3 is TGTGCCACCAGTGATACGAAAACAGGAAACACTGAAGCTTTCTTT. Translating it yields CATSDTKTGNTEAFF.

This chain links TRBV3-1 (or the pseudogene TRBV3-2) with TRBJ1-2, with 10 bases aligning to TRBD1. There are 12 residues in the CDR3. Germline loops: CDR1 LGHDT, CDR2 YNNKEL (reference sequence). V lost 1 base and J lost 14; bases outside the gene matches: 4. The CDR3 spells CASSQGGQGGTF. In DNA, the CDR3 is TGTGCCAGCAGCCAAGGCGGACAGGGGGGGACCTTC.

Only one count was recorded for this clone. This rearrangement joins TRBV5-1 to TRBJ1-2, with 7 bases lining up with TRBD1. There are 13 residues in the CDR3. The V segment lost 4 bases and the J segment 2 bases; nucleotides outside the gene matches: 2. The germline V gene has CDR1 SGHRS and CDR2 YFSETQ. DNA of the CDR3: TGCGCCAGCAGCCTGGGACAGAACTATGGCTACACCTTC. Its translation is CASSLGQNYGYTF.

This clone was recorded once. This chain connects TRBV7-9 to TRBJ2-5; TRBD1 might be the D (5 bases). The germline CDR1 and CDR2 sequences are SEHNR and FQNEAQ (reference sequence). This CDR3 comprises 13 residues. Trimming stripped 6 bases from V and 1 base from J, with 9 bases between. The CDR3 region is CASRQDTQETQYF. The DNA for the CDR3 is TGTGCCAGCAGACAGGACACCCAAGAGACCCAGTACTTC.

The chain uses TRBV28 and TRBJ1-2; D possibly corresponds to TRBD1 (6 bases). This CDR3 is 14 amino acids long. CDR1 MDHEN and CDR2 SYDVKM come from the germline V gene. The germline V and J ends were trimmed by 5 bases and 6 bases, with 16 bases remaining between them. The DNA of the CDR3 is TGTGCCAGCAGTCTGTGGGACAAAAGGAATGGCTACACCTTC. Translation: CASSLWDKRNGYTF.

Worth noting for this clone: Other DNA sequences in the same sample also yield this CDR3. The chain has TRBV5-1 and TRBJ2-2; a possible D gene is TRBD1 (5 bases). This CDR3 has 14 amino acids. The ends were cut back, 5 bases at V and 4 bases at J, with 12 bases in the middle. Germline CDR1 reads SGHRS; CDR2 reads YFSETQ. The CDR3 loop is CASSVQGGTGELFF. In DNA form, the CDR3 reads TGCGCCAGCAGTGTGCAGGGTGGCACCGGGGAGCTGTTTTTT.

The gene calls are TRBV4-2 and TRBJ1-6; D unclear. The V gene's germline CDR1 is LGHNA and CDR2 YNFKEQ. V gave up 4 bases and J gave up 7 bases, with 14 bases separating them. There are 15 residues in the CDR3. The CDR3 DNA follows: TGTGCCAGCAGCCCGACGGTTACCCGGAATTCACCCCTCCACTTT. This translates into CASSPTVTRNSPLHF.

The chain has TRBV7-3 and TRBJ2-3, with TRBD2 identical over 8 bases. CDR3 length: 14 residues. With V trimmed by 5 bases and J by 2 bases, 3 bases remained unmatched. The germline CDR1 and CDR2 sequences are SGHTA and FQGTGA. CDR3 amino acids: CASSPGLATDTQYF. DNA for the CDR3: TGTGCCAGCAGCCCAGGACTAGCCACAGATACGCAGTATTTT.

The gene calls are TRBV10-3 and TRBJ1-2; no clear D gene. Trimming took 3 bases from V and 6 from J, leaving 8 bases between them. This CDR3 comprises 12 residues. The germline CDR1 and CDR2 sequences are ENHRY and SYGVKD. The CDR3 DNA reads as TGTGCCATCAGTGATGATGTAAATGGCTACACCTTC. Its protein product is CAISDDVNGYTF.

The chain has TRBV20-1 and TRBJ2-3, with 9 positions matching TRBD2. The trim removed 3 bases at V and 2 bases at J, leaving 9 bases unmatched. CDR3 size: 16 residues. Looked up from germline, CDR1 is DFQATT and CDR2 is SNEGSKA (reference sequence). CDR3 amino acids: CSASGKRGAYTDTQYF. The CDR3 nucleotides read TGCAGTGCTAGTGGCAAGCGGGGGGCGTACACAGATACGCAGTATTTT.

This clone was picked up one time. This chain uses TRBV19 with TRBJ2-5; TRBD1 or TRBD2 may be the D gene (5 bases each). Germline V CDR1 and CDR2: LNHDA, SQIVND (reference sequence). V lost 7 bases and J 5 bases, leaving 14 bases between the germline ends. The length of the CDR3 is 13 residues. CDR3 sequence (DNA): TGTGCCAGTAACCTCGGGGCTGGGGAGACCCAGTACTTC. Its translation is CASNLGAGETQYF. The complete variable domain, with remaining parts taken from reference TRBV19 and TRBJ2-5, reads DGGITQSPKYLFRKEGQNVTLSCEQNLNHDAMYWYRQDPGQGLRLIYYSQIVNDFQKGDIAEGYSVSREKKESFPLTVTSAQKNPTAFYLCASNLGAGETQYFGPGTRLLVL.

V is TRBV27 and J is TRBJ1-6; a possible D gene is TRBD1 (6 bases). The germline CDR1 and CDR2 sequences are MNHEY and SMNVEV (reference sequence). V shed 7 bases and J shed 11 bases, with 18 bases lying between them. The CDR3 loop spans 14 amino acids. The CDR3 DNA reads TGTGCCAGCAAGACAGGCGAGGCTTGGACACCCCTCCACTTT. Translation gives CASKTGEAWTPLHF.

This chain uses TRBV28 with TRBJ1-6; 8 bases agree with TRBD1. CDR3 size: 17 residues. Unmatched junction bases numbered 13, after V lost 4 bases and J lost 8 bases. Germline V CDR1 and CDR2: MDHEN, SYDVKM. Written as DNA, the CDR3 is TGTGCCAGCAGTTCCATCCGGACAGGGAGCATTGATTCACCCCTCCACTTT. The encoded protein is CASSSIRTGSIDSPLHF. Drawing the rest from reference TRBV28 and TRBJ1-6, the complete variable domain is DVKVTQSSRYLVKRTGEKVFLECVQDMDHENMFWYRQDPGLGLRLIYFSYDVKMKEKGDIPEGYSVSREKKERFSLILESASTNQTSMYLCASSSIRTGSIDSPLHFGNGTRLTVT.

V usage is TRBV2 and J usage is TRBJ2-2; D gene unclear. CDR3 size: 12 residues. From germline, CDR1 is SNHLY and CDR2 FYNNEI. V was cut by 6 bases and J by 6 bases, with 8 bases left in between. The CDR3 bases are TGTGCCAGCAGGGGTCAGGCCGGGGAGCTGTTTTTT. Its translation is CASRGQAGELFF. Filled out from reference TRBV2 and TRBJ2-2, the complete variable domain reads EPEVTQTPSHQVTQMGQEVILRCVPISNHLYFYWYRQILGQKVEFLVSFYNNEISEKSEIFDDQFSVERPDGSNFTLKIRSTKLEDSAMYFCASRGQAGELFFGEGSRLTVL.

The chain uses TRBV5-4 and TRBJ1-2, with D hard to call. Germline CDR1 SGHNT, CDR2 YYREEE (reference sequence). V lost 7 bases and J 13 bases, leaving 23 bases between the germline ends. The CDR3 loop spans 13 amino acids. The CDR3 bases are TGTGCCAGCCCCGCCGGGGATCGGTTTGGATCCACCTTC. It codes for CASPAGDRFGSTF.

The chain has TRBV14 and TRBJ1-3; no reliable D call. The length of the CDR3 is 15 residues. Germline V lookup: CDR1 SGHDN, CDR2 FVKESK. V was pared by 5 bases and J by 4 bases, with 15 bases between. CDR3 residues: CASSFSGNRGNTIYF. Here the CDR3 DNA reads TGTGCCAGCAGCTTCTCCGGGAACCGAGGAAACACCATATATTTT.

The chain carries TRBV5-1 and TRBJ2-2; tentatively, D is TRBD1 (6 bases). Trimming shortened V by 2 bases and J by 3 bases, and 11 bases separated the two germline ends. CDR3 length: 15 residues. Germline CDR1 is SGHRS and CDR2 is YFSETQ. CDR3 loop: CASSFTDSYTGELFF. The DNA of the CDR3 is TGCGCCAGCAGCTTCACGGACAGTTACACCGGGGAGCTGTTTTTT.

The chain links TRBV3-1 (or the pseudogene TRBV3-2) to TRBJ2-5; TRBD2 might be the D (6 bases). This CDR3 is built from 15 residues. Germline CDR1 LGHDT, CDR2 YNNKEL (reference sequence). V dropped 3 bases and J dropped 5 bases, with 16 bases sitting between them. CDR3 protein: CASSQIGRDGETQYF. The CDR3 DNA is TGTGCCAGCAGCCAGATAGGGCGGGACGGGGAGACCCAGTACTTC.

V usage is TRBV7-6 and J usage is TRBJ2-6, with D unresolved. Trimming removed 0 bases at V and 4 bases at J, with 7 bases between. Germline CDR1 reads SGHVS; CDR2 reads FNYEAQ. The CDR3 extends over 15 amino acids. The CDR3 DNA is TGTGCCAGCAGCTTAGCCCCCCACGGGGCCAACGTCCTGACTTTC. This translates into CASSLAPHGANVLTF.

V gene TRBV2 combines with J gene TRBJ2-1, with 10 bases fitting TRBD2. After removal of 7 bases from V and 4 bases from J, the junction contained 13 bases not matched to a gene. Germline-derived CDR1 and CDR2 are SNHLY and FYNNEI. The CDR3 is made up of 17 amino acids. DNA of the CDR3: TGTGCCAGCAAAGAGGGACTAGCGACAGACGCTTACAATGAGCAGTTCTTC. Protein sequence: CASKEGLATDAYNEQFF.

The V and J genes are TRBV19 and TRBJ2-1, with 9 positions matching TRBD2. Trimming at V came to 7 bases and at J to 6 bases, leaving 7 bases not matched to a gene. The CDR3 is 14 residues long. The germline gives CDR1 LNHDA, CDR2 SQIVND (reference sequence). This chain's CDR3 is CASTLAGKTNEQFF. In DNA form, the CDR3 reads TGTGCCAGTACCCTAGCGGGGAAGACCAATGAGCAGTTCTTC.